Below, 15 T cell receptor beta chains from the same sample are listed, as sequenced in a study of shared clonotypes between healthy human individuals. Produced via immunoSEQ multiplex PCR; TCRdb's table is partial and in-frame only. The sample has more than 1,200,000 clones; just under 99% are singletons. Sequenced material: naive CD4+ T cells sorted from blood. Stated subset: CD45RA+ positively selected. These receptors all stem from a man aged 25 to 45 in good health.

The V gene is TRBV2, the J gene TRBJ2-2; no definite D call. The CDR3 is 13 residues long. CDR1 and CDR2 (germline): SNHLY, FYNNEI. Deletions cut 3 bases from V and 6 bases from J, with 8 bases between. The CDR3 DNA sequence: TGTGCCAGCAGTGAGGGGTACCCCGGGGAGCTGTTTTTT. This gives the protein CASSEGYPGELFF. The full variable domain, rest sourced from reference TRBV2 and TRBJ2-2, is EPEVTQTPSHQVTQMGQEVILRCVPISNHLYFYWYRQILGQKVEFLVSFYNNEISEKSEIFDDQFSVERPDGSNFTLKIRSTKLEDSAMYFCASSEGYPGELFFGEGSRLTVL.

The rearrangement joins TRBV18 to TRBJ1-2; TRBD1 aligns across 7 bases. The V segment lost 1 base and the J segment 6 bases; nucleotides outside the gene matches: 8. Germline V gene sequence: CDR1 KGHSH, CDR2 LQKENI. The CDR3 loop spans 15 amino acids. The CDR3 nucleotides read TGTGCCAGCTCACCACAACAGGGGTCTGGCCATGGCTACACCTTC. Its translation is CASSPQQGSGHGYTF.

The rearrangement joins TRBV5-4 to TRBJ2-1, with D maybe TRBD2 (6 bases). The CDR3 sequence is 16 residues long. Germline V gives CDR1 SGHNT, CDR2 YYREEE (reference sequence). The V end lost 4 bases, the J end lost 5 bases, and 19 bases lay between the germline ends. Here the CDR3 reads CASSRAVSIADNEQFF. The CDR3 DNA is TGTGCCAGCAGCCGGGCGGTGAGTATAGCGGACAATGAGCAGTTCTTC.

This chain joins TRBV5-1 and TRBJ1-1; D gene ambiguous. The V end was cut by 0 bases, the J end by 1 base, with 7 bases between. From germline, CDR1 is SGHRS and CDR2 YFSETQ. The CDR3 is made up of 14 amino acids. This CDR3 is CASSLVSENTEAFF. The CDR3 DNA is TGCGCCAGCAGCTTGGTCAGTGAGAACACTGAAGCTTTCTTT.

The genes are TRBV6-6 and TRBJ2-7, with TRBD2 identical over 7 bases. Germline CDR1 is MNHNY and CDR2 is SVGAGI (reference sequence). V shed 5 bases, J shed 2 bases, and the junction held 9 bases outside the gene matches. This CDR3 has 15 residues. CDR3 amino acids: CASSLQAGTPYEQYF. The CDR3 DNA reads TGTGCCAGCAGTCTCCAAGCGGGAACTCCCTACGAGCAGTACTTC.

As to this clone: The sample holds other DNA sequences that translate to the same CDR3. The chain employs TRBV5-1 and TRBJ2-7; D gene uncertain. The CDR3 covers 14 residues. Trimming cost V 1 base and J 0 bases, with 8 bases left between them. Germline V gene sequence: CDR1 SGHRS, CDR2 YFSETQ. The CDR3 sequence is CASSLTVSSYEQYF. As DNA, the CDR3 is TGCGCCAGCAGCTTGACCGTCAGCTCCTACGAGCAGTACTTC.

V gene TRBV20-1 combines with J gene TRBJ2-1, with TRBD1 as a possible D gene (6 bases). Trimming removed 6 bases from V and 9 bases from J, with 12 bases in between. The CDR3 runs to 11 residues. Germline CDR1 is DFQATT and CDR2 is SNEGSKA (reference sequence). The CDR3, as DNA: TGCAGTGCCAGGGGAGTCGGTGAGCAGTTCTTC. Translated: CSARGVGEQFF.

The rearrangement links TRBV18 to TRBJ2-7; D gene unclear. Trimming cost V 3 bases and J 0 bases, with 6 bases left between them. Per the germline V gene, CDR1 is KGHSH and CDR2 is LQKENI. The CDR3 extends over 13 amino acids. CDR3 sequence reads: CASSPITSYEQYF. The CDR3 nucleotides are TGTGCCAGCTCACCTATTACCTCCTACGAGCAGTACTTC. Drawing the rest from reference TRBV18 and TRBJ2-7, the complete variable domain is NAGVMQNPRHLVRRRGQEARLRCSPMKGHSHVYWYRQLPEEGLKFMVYLQKENIIDESGMPKERFSAEFPKEGPSILRIQQVVRGDSAAYFCASSPITSYEQYFGPGTRLTVT.

The chain couples TRBV18 to TRBJ1-2; D ambiguous. Germline V CDR1 and CDR2: KGHSH, LQKENI. The V end was cut by 4 bases, the J end by 5 bases, with 17 bases between. This CDR3 is 15 amino acids long. CDR3 protein: CASSLNSEGLYGYTF. Here the CDR3 DNA reads TGTGCCAGCTCACTCAACAGCGAGGGCCTATATGGCTACACCTTC.

The genes are TRBV4-1 and TRBJ2-5, with 7 bases fitting TRBD2. Unmatched junction bases numbered 7, after V lost 5 bases and J lost 1 base. Germline V gives CDR1 MGHRA, CDR2 YSYEKL. The CDR3 is 15 amino acids. CDR3 protein: CASSIRDYPQETQYF. In nucleotides, the CDR3 is TGCGCCAGCAGCATCCGGGACTACCCCCAAGAGACCCAGTACTTC.

The rearrangement links TRBV15 to TRBJ2-2; 7 nucleotides match TRBD1. With 1 base clipped from V and 7 bases from J, the junction kept 6 bases outside the gene matches. Germline CDR1 is LNHNV and CDR2 is YYDKDF (reference sequence). The CDR3 has 15 residues. The CDR3 sequence is CATSRVTGFDGELFF. The CDR3 DNA sequence: TGTGCCACCAGCAGAGTGACAGGGTTTGACGGGGAGCTGTTTTTT.

There are a few counts of this clone. This chain uses TRBV10-1 with TRBJ1-2; D perhaps matches TRBD1 (5 bases). Trimming pared 3 bases from V and 8 bases from J, leaving 16 bases between. Germline V gives CDR1 WNHNN, CDR2 SYGVQD (reference sequence). This CDR3 comprises 14 residues. The chain's CDR3 is CASSDGPGTRGYTF. The CDR3 DNA follows: TGCGCCAGCAGTGACGGTCCTGGGACCAGAGGCTACACCTTC.

V gene TRBV28 combines with J gene TRBJ1-3; 10 bases match TRBD1. The CDR3 runs to 15 residues. Germline V gene lookup returns CDR1 MDHEN and CDR2 SYDVKM. V lost 11 bases and J lost 3; bases outside the gene matches: 10. The CDR3 spells CAGKRTGGDGNTIYF. The CDR3, as DNA: TGTGCCGGGAAACGGACAGGGGGGGATGGAAACACCATATATTTT.

The sample holds one count of this clone. The chain combines TRBV4-1 with TRBJ1-4; no definite D call. V dropped 1 base and J dropped 4 bases, with 10 bases sitting between them. The germline CDR1 and CDR2 sequences are MGHRA and YSYEKL. The CDR3 loop spans 15 amino acids. The CDR3 is CASSQVLQYNEKLFF. The CDR3 DNA is TGCGCCAGCAGCCAAGTGCTCCAGTATAATGAAAAACTGTTTTTT.

The chain joins TRBV6-5 to TRBJ1-1, with D hard to call. CDR3 length: 13 amino acids. CDR1 is MNHEY, CDR2 SVGAGI, per germline. V gave up 10 bases and J gave up 7 bases, with 19 bases separating them. The CDR3 DNA is TGTGCCACCCACCGGGGTTTTTCGGATGAAGCTTTCTTT. Amino acid sequence: CATHRGFSDEAFF.